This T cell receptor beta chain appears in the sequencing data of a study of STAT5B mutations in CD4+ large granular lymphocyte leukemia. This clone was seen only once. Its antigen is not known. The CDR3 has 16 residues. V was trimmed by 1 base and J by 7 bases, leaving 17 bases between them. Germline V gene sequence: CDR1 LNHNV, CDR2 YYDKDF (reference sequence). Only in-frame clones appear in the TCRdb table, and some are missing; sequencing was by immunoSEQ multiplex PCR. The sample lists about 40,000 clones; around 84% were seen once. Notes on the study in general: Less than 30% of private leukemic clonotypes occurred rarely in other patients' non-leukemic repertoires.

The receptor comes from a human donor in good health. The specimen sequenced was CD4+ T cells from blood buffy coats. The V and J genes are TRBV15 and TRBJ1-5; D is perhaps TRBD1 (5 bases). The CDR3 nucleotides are TGTGCCACCAGCAGAGCGTATGACAGCCTCGGGCAGCCCCAGCATTTT. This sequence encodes CATSRAYDSLGQPQHF.